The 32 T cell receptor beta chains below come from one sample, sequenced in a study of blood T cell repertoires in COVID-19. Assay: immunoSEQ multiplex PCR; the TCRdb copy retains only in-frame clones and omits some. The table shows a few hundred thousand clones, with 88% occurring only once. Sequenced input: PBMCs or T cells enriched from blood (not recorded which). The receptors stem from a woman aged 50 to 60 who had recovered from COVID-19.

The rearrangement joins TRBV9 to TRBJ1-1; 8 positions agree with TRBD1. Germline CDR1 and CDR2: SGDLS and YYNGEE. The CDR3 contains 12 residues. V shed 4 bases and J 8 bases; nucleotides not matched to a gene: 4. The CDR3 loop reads CASSSWTGEAFF. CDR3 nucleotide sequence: TGTGCCAGCAGCTCTTGGACAGGGGAAGCTTTCTTT.

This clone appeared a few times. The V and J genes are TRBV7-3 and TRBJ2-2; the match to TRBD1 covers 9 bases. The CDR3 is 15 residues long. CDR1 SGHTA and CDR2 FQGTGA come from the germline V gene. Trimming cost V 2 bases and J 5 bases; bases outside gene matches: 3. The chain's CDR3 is CASSLWTGETGELFF. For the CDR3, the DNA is TGTGCCAGCAGCTTATGGACAGGGGAGACCGGGGAGCTGTTTTTT.

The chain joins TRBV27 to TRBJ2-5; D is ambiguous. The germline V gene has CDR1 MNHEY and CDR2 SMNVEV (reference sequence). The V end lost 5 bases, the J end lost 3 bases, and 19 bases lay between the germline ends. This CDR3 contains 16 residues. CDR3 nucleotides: TGTGCCAGCAGTACTGGCGGAAACACACCAAAAGAGACCCAGTACTTC. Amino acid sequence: CASSTGGNTPKETQYF.

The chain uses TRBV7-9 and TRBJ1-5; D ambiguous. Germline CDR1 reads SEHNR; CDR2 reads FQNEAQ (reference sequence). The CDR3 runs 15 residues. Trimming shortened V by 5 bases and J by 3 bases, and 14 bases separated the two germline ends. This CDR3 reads CASSSRGGFNQPQHF. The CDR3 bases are TGTGCCAGCAGCAGCCGGGGTGGTTTCAATCAGCCCCAGCATTTT.

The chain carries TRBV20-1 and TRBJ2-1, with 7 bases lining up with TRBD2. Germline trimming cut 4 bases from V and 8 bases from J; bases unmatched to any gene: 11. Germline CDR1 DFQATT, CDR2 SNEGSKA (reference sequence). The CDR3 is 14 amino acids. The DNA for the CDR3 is TGCAGTGCTAATGACTATAGCGGGCCGGATGAGCAGTTCTTC. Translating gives CSANDYSGPDEQFF.

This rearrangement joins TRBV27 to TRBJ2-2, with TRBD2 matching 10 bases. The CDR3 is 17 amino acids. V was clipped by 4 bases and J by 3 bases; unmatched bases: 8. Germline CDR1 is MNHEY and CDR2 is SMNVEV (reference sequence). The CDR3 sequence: CASSYTGTSVYTGELFF. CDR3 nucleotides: TGTGCCAGCAGTTATACCGGGACTAGCGTCTACACCGGGGAGCTGTTTTTT.

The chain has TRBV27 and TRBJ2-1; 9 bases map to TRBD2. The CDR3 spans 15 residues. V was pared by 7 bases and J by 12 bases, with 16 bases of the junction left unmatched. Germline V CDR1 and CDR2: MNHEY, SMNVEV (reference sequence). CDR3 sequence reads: CASTLPSGNRLWQFF. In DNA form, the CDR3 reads TGTGCCAGCACCTTACCTAGCGGGAATAGGTTATGGCAGTTCTTC.

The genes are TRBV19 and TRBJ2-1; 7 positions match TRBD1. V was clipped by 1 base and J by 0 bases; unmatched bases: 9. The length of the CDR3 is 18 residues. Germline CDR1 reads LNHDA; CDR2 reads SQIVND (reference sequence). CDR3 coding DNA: TGTGCCAGTAGTATAGGCGGACAGGCGAAACCCTCCTACAATGAGCAGTTCTTC. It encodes CASSIGGQAKPSYNEQFF.

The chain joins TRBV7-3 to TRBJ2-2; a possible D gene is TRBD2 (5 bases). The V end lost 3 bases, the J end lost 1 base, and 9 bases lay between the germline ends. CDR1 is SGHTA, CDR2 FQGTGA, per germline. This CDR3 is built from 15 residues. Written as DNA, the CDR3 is TGTGCCAGCAGCTTGAGACGGGGGAACACCGGGGAGCTGTTTTTT. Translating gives CASSLRRGNTGELFF.

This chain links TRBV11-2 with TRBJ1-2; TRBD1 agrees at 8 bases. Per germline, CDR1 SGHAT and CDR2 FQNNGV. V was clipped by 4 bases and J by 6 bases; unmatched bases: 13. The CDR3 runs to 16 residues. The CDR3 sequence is CASSSPAGGPLNGYTF. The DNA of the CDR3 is TGTGCCAGCAGCTCTCCCGCAGGGGGCCCGTTGAATGGCTACACCTTC.

DNA of the CDR3: TGTGCCAGCAGCTCACCGAAATCCGGGAAACCCTACACTGAAGCTTTCTTT. Protein product: CASSSPKSGKPYTEAFF. The rearrangement uses TRBV7-9 and TRBJ1-1; D is unresolved. The CDR3 contains 17 residues. From germline, CDR1 is SEHNR and CDR2 FQNEAQ (reference sequence). The V end lost 4 bases, the J end lost 3 bases, and 21 bases lay between the germline ends.

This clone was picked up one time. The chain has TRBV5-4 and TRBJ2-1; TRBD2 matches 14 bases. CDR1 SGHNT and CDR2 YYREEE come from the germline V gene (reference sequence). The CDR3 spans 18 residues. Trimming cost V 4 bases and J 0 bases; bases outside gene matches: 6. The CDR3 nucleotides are TGTGCCAGCAGCACCGGGACTAGCGGGAGAGTCTCCTACAATGAGCAGTTCTTC. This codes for CASSTGTSGRVSYNEQFF.

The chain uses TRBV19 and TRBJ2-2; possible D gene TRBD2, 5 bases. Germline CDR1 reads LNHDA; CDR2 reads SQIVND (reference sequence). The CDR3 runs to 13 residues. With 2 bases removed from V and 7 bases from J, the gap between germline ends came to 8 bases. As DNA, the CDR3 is TGTGCCAGTAGTATAAACGCGGGCGGGGAGCTGTTTTTT. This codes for CASSINAGGELFF.

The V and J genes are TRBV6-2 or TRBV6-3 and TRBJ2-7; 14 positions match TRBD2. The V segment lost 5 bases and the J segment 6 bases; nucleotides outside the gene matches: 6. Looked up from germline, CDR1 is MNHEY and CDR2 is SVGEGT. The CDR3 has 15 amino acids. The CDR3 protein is CASSQTSGRAGEQYF. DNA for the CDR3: TGTGCCAGCAGTCAGACTAGCGGGAGGGCCGGCGAGCAGTACTTC.

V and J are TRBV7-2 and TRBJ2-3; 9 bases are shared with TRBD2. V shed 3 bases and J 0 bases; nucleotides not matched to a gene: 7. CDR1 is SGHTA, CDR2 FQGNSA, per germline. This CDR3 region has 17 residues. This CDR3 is CASSLKAGGPSTDTQYF. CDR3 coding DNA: TGTGCCAGCAGCTTGAAGGCGGGAGGGCCTAGCACAGATACGCAGTATTTT.

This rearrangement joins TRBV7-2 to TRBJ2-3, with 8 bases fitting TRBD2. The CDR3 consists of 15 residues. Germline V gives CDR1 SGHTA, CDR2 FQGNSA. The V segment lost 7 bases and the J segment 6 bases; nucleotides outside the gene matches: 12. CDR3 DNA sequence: TGTGCCAGCACCCCCGTCGGGAGGGCCCTGGATACGCAGTATTTT. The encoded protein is CASTPVGRALDTQYF.

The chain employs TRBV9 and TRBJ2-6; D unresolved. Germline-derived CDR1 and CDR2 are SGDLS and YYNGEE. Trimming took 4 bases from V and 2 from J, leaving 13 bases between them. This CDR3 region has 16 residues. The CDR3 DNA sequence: TGTGCCAGCAGCTTAACCTCAGCGCCTGGGGCCAACGTCCTGACTTTC. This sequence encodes CASSLTSAPGANVLTF.

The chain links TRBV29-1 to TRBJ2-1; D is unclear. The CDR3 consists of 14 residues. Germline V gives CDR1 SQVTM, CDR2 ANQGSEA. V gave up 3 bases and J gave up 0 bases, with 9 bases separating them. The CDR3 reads CSVEERGSYNEQFF. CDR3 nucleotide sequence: TGCAGCGTTGAGGAAAGAGGCTCCTACAATGAGCAGTTCTTC.

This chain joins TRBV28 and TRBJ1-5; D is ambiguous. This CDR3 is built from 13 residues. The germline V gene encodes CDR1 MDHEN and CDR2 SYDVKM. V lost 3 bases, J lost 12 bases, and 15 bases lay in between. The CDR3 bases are TGTGCCAGCAGTTTGGGCAGGTTGTTTGGCCAGCATTTT. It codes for CASSLGRLFGQHF.

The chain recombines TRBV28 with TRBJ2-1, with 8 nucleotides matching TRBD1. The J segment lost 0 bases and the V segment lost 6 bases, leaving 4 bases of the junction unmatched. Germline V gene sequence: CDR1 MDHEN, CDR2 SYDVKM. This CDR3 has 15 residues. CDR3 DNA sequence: TGTGCCAGCAGAAGAACAGGGGGCTCCTACAATGAGCAGTTCTTC. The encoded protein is CASRRTGGSYNEQFF.

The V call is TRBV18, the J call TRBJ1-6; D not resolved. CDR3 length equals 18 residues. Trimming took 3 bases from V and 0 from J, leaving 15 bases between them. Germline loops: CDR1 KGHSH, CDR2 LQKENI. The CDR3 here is CASSPWPPASSYNSPLHF. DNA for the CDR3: TGTGCCAGCTCACCTTGGCCGCCAGCGAGCTCCTATAATTCACCCCTCCACTTT.

In DNA form, the CDR3 reads TGTGCCAGCAGTTTACCGGTATCCACTGAAGCTTTCTTT. Residues: CASSLPVSTEAFF. This chain uses TRBV12-3 or TRBV12-4 with TRBJ1-1; no firm D call. Deletions cut 2 bases from V and 4 bases from J, with 8 bases between. This CDR3 is built from 13 residues.

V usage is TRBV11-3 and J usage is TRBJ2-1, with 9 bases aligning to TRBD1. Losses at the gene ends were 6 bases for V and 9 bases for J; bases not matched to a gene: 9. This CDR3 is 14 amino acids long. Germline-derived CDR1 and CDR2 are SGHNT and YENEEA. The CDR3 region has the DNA TGTGCCAGCAGGCAGGACAGGGGTTCGGGTGAGCAGTTCTTC. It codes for CASRQDRGSGEQFF.

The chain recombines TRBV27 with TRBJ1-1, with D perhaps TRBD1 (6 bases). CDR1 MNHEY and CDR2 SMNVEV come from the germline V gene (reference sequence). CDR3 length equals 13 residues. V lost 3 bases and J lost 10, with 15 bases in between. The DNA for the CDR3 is TGTGCCAGCAGTTTGTCACAGGGAAGAGGAGCTTTCTTT. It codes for CASSLSQGRGAFF.

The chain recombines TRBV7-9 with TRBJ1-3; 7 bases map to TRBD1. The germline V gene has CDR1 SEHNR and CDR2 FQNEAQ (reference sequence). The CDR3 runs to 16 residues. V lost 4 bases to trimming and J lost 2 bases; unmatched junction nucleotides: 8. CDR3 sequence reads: CASSSGQPVAGNTIYF. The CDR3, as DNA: TGTGCCAGCAGCTCGGGACAGCCAGTCGCTGGAAACACCATATATTTT.

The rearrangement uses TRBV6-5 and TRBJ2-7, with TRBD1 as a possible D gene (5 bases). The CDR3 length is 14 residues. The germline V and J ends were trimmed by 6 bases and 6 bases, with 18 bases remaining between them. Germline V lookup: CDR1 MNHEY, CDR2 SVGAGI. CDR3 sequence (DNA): TGTGCCAGCAGATCACAATGGACAAGCTCCGAGCAGTACTTC. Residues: CASRSQWTSSEQYF.

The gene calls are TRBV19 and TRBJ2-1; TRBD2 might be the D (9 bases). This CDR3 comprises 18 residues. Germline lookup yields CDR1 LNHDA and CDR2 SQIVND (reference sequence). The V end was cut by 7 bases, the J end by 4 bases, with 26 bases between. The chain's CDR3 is CASTARGGDRGSYNEQFF. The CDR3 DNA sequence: TGTGCCAGTACCGCGCGGGGGGGCGACAGGGGTAGTTACAATGAGCAGTTCTTC.

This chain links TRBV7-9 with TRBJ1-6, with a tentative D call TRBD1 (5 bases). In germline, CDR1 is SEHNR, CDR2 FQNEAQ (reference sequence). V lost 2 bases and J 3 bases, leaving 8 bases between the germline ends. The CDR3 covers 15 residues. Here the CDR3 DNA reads TGTGCCAGCAGCTTACAGGGCAGCTATAATTCACCCCTCCACTTT. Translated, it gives CASSLQGSYNSPLHF. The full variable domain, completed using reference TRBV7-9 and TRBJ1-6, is DTGVSQNPRHKITKRGQNVTFRCDPISEHNRLYWYRQTLGQGPEFLTYFQNEAQLEKSRLLSDRFSAERPKGSFSTLEIQRTEQGDSAMYLCASSLQGSYNSPLHFGNGTRLTVT.

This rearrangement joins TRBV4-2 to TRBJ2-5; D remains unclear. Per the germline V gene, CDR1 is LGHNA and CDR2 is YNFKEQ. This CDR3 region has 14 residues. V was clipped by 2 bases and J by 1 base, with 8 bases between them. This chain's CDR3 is CASSQSPRQETQYF. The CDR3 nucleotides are TGTGCCAGCAGCCAAAGCCCCCGCCAAGAGACCCAGTACTTC.

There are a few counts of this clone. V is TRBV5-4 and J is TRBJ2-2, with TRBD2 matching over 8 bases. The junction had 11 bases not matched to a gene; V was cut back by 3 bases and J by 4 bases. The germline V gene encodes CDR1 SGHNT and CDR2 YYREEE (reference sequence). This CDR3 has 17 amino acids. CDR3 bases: TGTGCCAGCAGCTCCAAACATAGCGGGAAAGGCACCGGGGAGCTGTTTTTT. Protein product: CASSSKHSGKGTGELFF.

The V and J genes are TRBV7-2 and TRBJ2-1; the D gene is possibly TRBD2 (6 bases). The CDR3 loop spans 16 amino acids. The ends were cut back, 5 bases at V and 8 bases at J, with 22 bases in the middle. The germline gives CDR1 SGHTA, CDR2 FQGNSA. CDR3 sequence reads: CASSGIRRALMHEQFF. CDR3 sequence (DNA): TGTGCCAGCAGCGGCATTAGGAGGGCTCTCATGCATGAGCAGTTCTTC.

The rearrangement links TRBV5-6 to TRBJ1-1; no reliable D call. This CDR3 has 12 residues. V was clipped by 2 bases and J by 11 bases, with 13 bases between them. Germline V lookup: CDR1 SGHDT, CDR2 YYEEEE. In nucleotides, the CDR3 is TGTGCCAGCAGCTTAGGCGGCACCTGGGCTTTCTTT. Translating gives CASSLGGTWAFF.